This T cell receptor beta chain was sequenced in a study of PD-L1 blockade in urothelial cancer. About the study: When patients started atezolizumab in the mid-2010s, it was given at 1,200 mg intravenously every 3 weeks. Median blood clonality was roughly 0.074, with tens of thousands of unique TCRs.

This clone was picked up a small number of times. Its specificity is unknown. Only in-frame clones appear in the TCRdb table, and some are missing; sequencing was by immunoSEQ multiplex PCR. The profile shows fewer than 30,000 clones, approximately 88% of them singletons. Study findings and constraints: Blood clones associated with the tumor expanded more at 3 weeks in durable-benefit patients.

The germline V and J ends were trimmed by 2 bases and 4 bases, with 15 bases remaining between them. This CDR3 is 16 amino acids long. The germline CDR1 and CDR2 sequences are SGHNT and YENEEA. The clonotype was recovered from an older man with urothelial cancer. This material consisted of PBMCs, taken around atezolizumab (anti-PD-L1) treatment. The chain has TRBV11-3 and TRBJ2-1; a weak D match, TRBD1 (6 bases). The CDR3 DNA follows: TGTGCCAGCAGCTTAAGGACAGAACGAGGGTACAATGAGCAGTTCTTC. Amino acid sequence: CASSLRTERGYNEQFF.